The 23 T cell receptor beta chains given below trace back to one sample, sequenced in a study of cytomegalovirus exposure and HLA in healthy donors. The data were produced by immunoSEQ multiplex PCR, yet TCRdb's version contains in-frame clones alone and is incomplete. Of some 240,000 clones listed, over 65% are singletons. Sequenced sample: PBMCs. Source of these receptors: a woman aged 18 to 35 in good health and CMV-seronegative.

The chain carries TRBV6-5 and TRBJ1-5; a weak D match, TRBD1 (5 bases). Trimming stripped 6 bases from V and 5 bases from J, with 11 bases between. The germline CDR1 and CDR2 sequences are MNHEY and SVGAGI. CDR3 length: 13 amino acids. The CDR3 nucleotides read TGTGCCAGCAGCTCTGACAGATATCAGCCCCAGCATTTT. Translating gives CASSSDRYQPQHF.

This clone has a handful of counts. DNA of the CDR3: TGCAGCGTTGACAAAGCGCGGGAGACCCAGTACTTC. As protein: CSVDKARETQYF. The genes are TRBV29-1 and TRBJ2-5; D is unresolved. V lost 3 bases and J lost 5, with 10 bases in between. CDR1 and CDR2 from the germline V gene are SQVTM and ANQGSEA. CDR3 length equals 12 residues.

In its sample, this clone ranks as medium-sized. The chain joins TRBV9 to TRBJ1-2; a weak D match, TRBD1 (6 bases). Trimming left V 0 bases short and J 4 bases short, with 13 bases between. The CDR3 runs to 15 residues. Germline V gene sequence: CDR1 SGDLS, CDR2 YYNGEE. The CDR3 protein is CASSVGGQGPYGYTF. The DNA for the CDR3 is TGTGCCAGCAGCGTAGGGGGGCAGGGTCCCTATGGCTACACCTTC.

The chain carries TRBV7-2 and TRBJ2-2; 9 bases agree with TRBD2. This CDR3 region has 18 residues. Trimming took 4 bases from V and 7 from J; bases not matched to a gene: 16. Germline loops: CDR1 SGHTA, CDR2 FQGNSA. CDR3 in DNA: TGTGCCAGCAGCTCCCCGCCGGGGGCGGGGGGGTTTAGCGGGGAGCTGTTTTTT. This sequence encodes CASSSPPGAGGFSGELFF.

DNA of the CDR3: TGCGCCAGCAGTGAGAGGGAGCGGGGGAACGATGAGCAGTTCTTC. Protein sequence: CASSERERGNDEQFF. The V gene is TRBV10-2, the J gene TRBJ2-1, with 8 bases fitting TRBD2. After removal of 2 bases from V and 8 bases from J, the junction contained 8 bases not matched to a gene. Germline loops: CDR1 WSHSY, CDR2 SAAADI. The CDR3 covers 15 residues.

The chain combines TRBV29-1 with TRBJ1-1; D possibly corresponds to TRBD1 (6 bases). The CDR3 covers 13 residues. Germline CDR1 and CDR2: SQVTM and ANQGSEA. V was shortened by 8 bases and J by 0 bases, with 13 bases between the two germline ends. CDR3 nucleotides: TGCAGCTCTCGGACAGCGTTGAACACTGAAGCTTTCTTT. It translates to CSSRTALNTEAFF.

This chain connects TRBV2 to TRBJ1-5; 9 bases fit TRBD1. V was clipped by 8 bases and J by 5 bases; unmatched bases: 4. This CDR3 is 13 amino acids long. In germline, CDR1 is SNHLY, CDR2 FYNNEI. CDR3 loop: CASRDRADQPQHF. The DNA for the CDR3 is TGTGCCAGCCGGGACAGGGCTGATCAGCCCCAGCATTTT.

The V and J genes are TRBV25-1 and TRBJ1-2; D not certain. The germline CDR1 and CDR2 sequences are MGHDK and SYGVNS. V lost 3 bases and J 5 bases, leaving 16 bases between the germline ends. This CDR3 is 15 amino acids long. This CDR3 reads CASSEDPTARYGYTF. Here the CDR3 DNA reads TGTGCCAGCAGTGAGGATCCCACCGCTAGGTATGGCTACACCTTC.

The chain combines TRBV15 with TRBJ1-1; D is unresolved. CDR3 length: 13 amino acids. The germline V gene encodes CDR1 LNHNV and CDR2 YYDKDF (reference sequence). V shed 0 bases and J shed 11 bases, with 13 bases lying between them. As DNA, the CDR3 is TGTGCCACCAGCAGAGATCAGGAGGGTGAGGCTTTCTTT. It encodes CATSRDQEGEAFF.

The V call is TRBV15, the J call TRBJ1-3; no reliable D call. There are 15 residues in the CDR3. Germline-derived CDR1 and CDR2 are LNHNV and YYDKDF (reference sequence). Trimming pared 6 bases from V and 1 base from J, leaving 13 bases between. The chain's CDR3 is CATRTSGPSGNTIYF. The CDR3 DNA reads as TGTGCCACCAGGACTAGCGGGCCGTCTGGAAACACCATATATTTT.

The chain recombines TRBV2 with TRBJ2-2, with a possible D match to TRBD1 (5 bases). V was cut by 3 bases and J by 7 bases, with 24 bases left in between. This CDR3 contains 18 residues. Per the germline V gene, CDR1 is SNHLY and CDR2 is FYNNEI. CDR3 amino acids: CASSDPYSGHGPGGELFF. CDR3 sequence (DNA): TGTGCCAGCAGTGACCCGTATTCCGGACACGGACCGGGCGGGGAGCTGTTTTTT.

The V and J genes are TRBV28 and TRBJ2-5; D ambiguous. The V gene lost 5 bases and the J gene lost 4 bases, with 14 bases spanning the gap. CDR1 and CDR2 (germline): MDHEN, SYDVKM. This CDR3 is 14 amino acids long. The CDR3 here is CASSHGPVGETQYF. The CDR3 DNA follows: TGTGCCAGCAGTCACGGCCCTGTCGGAGAGACCCAGTACTTC.

This clone was detected only a few times. V usage is TRBV5-1 and J usage is TRBJ2-5; 7 nucleotides align to TRBD1. The germline gives CDR1 SGHRS, CDR2 YFSETQ. V lost 3 bases to trimming and J lost 2 bases; unmatched junction nucleotides: 4. CDR3 size: 14 residues. In nucleotides, the CDR3 is TGCGCCAGCAGCTCGCGACAGGGACAAGAGACCCAGTACTTC. It translates to CASSSRQGQETQYF.

This chain uses TRBV28 with TRBJ1-2; maybe TRBD1 (5 bases). The V and J ends lost 4 bases and 2 bases respectively, with 8 bases between them. The germline V gene has CDR1 MDHEN and CDR2 SYDVKM. CDR3 length: 13 residues. The CDR3 loop reads CASSSEGNYGYTF. The CDR3 nucleotides read TGTGCCAGCAGTTCCGAGGGGAACTATGGCTACACCTTC.

The rearrangement uses TRBV19 and TRBJ2-3, with 8 bases matching TRBD2. V shed 7 bases and J 6 bases; nucleotides not matched to a gene: 6. The CDR3 has 13 residues. The germline gives CDR1 LNHDA, CDR2 SQIVND (reference sequence). The DNA for the CDR3 is TGTGCCAGTATCGGGGGGGATAGTGATACGCAGTATTTT. Its translation is CASIGGDSDTQYF.

The J gene is TRBJ1-5, the V gene TRBV19, with a weak D call TRBD1 (5 bases). Germline assignment: CDR1 LNHDA and CDR2 SQIVND (reference sequence). The CDR3 is 15 residues long. Deletions cut 5 bases from V and 4 bases from J, with 15 bases between. CDR3 DNA sequence: TGTGCCAGTAGTTCTCCTCAGGGAACAAATCAGCCCCAGCATTTT. It is translated as CASSSPQGTNQPQHF. The variable domain in full, with the rest retrieved from reference TRBV19 and TRBJ1-5, is DGGITQSPKYLFRKEGQNVTLSCEQNLNHDAMYWYRQDPGQGLRLIYYSQIVNDFQKGDIAEGYSVSREKKESFPLTVTSAQKNPTAFYLCASSSPQGTNQPQHFGDGTRLSIL.

V is TRBV11-2 and J is TRBJ2-1, with 13 bases matching TRBD2. This CDR3 comprises 14 residues. Germline-derived CDR1 and CDR2 are SGHAT and FQNNGV. V was clipped by 2 bases and J by 10 bases; unmatched bases: 2. CDR3 nucleotide sequence: TGTGCCAGCAGCTTAACACTAGCGGGAGGGGAGCAGTTCTTC. This sequence encodes CASSLTLAGGEQFF.

This clone was observed a handful of times. The gene calls are TRBV27 and TRBJ1-6; tentative D call: TRBD1 (5 bases). V was trimmed by 8 bases and J by 7 bases, leaving 12 bases between them. CDR1 is MNHEY and CDR2 is SMNVEV in the germline V gene (reference sequence). The CDR3 spans 13 residues. Here the CDR3 reads CASRTGYNSPLHF. In DNA, the CDR3 is TGTGCCAGCCGAACAGGTTACAATTCACCCCTCCACTTT.

The chain has TRBV25-1 and TRBJ2-1; possibly TRBD1 for D (7 bases). There are 13 residues in the CDR3. Per germline, CDR1 MGHDK and CDR2 SYGVNS. V lost 6 bases to trimming and J lost 10 bases, with 16 bases between them. The CDR3, as DNA: TGTGCCAGCAGGCACCACCAGGGGGGAGAGCAGTTCTTC. Translating gives CASRHHQGGEQFF.

The chain joins TRBV6-5 to TRBJ2-1; TRBD1 agrees at 10 bases. Per germline, CDR1 MNHEY and CDR2 SVGAGI. The CDR3 runs to 15 residues. J gave up 10 bases and V 0 bases, and 6 bases lay outside the gene matches. The DNA for the CDR3 is TGTGCCAGCAGTTACTCTCGGGACAGGGGATCGGAGCAGTTCTTC. As protein: CASSYSRDRGSEQFF.

The gene calls are TRBV2 and TRBJ1-2; D is undetermined. Germline V gene data show CDR1 as SNHLY and CDR2 as FYNNEI. The CDR3 spans 11 residues. V shed 5 bases and J shed 10 bases, with 11 bases lying between them. The DNA for the CDR3 is TGTGCCAGCAGTTTGAAAGTCCCCTACACCTTC. It is translated as CASSLKVPYTF. Using reference TRBV2 and TRBJ1-2 for the parts outside the CDR3, the full variable domain is EPEVTQTPSHQVTQMGQEVILRCVPISNHLYFYWYRQILGQKVEFLVSFYNNEISEKSEIFDDQFSVERPDGSNFTLKIRSTKLEDSAMYFCASSLKVPYTFGSGTRLTVV.

The J gene is TRBJ1-1, the V gene TRBV4-2; no clear D gene. Trimming cost V 3 bases and J 2 bases, with 7 bases left between them. The CDR3 is 13 amino acids. Germline V CDR1 and CDR2: LGHNA, YNFKEQ. The CDR3 loop reads CASSQTANTEAFF. The CDR3 nucleotides read TGTGCCAGCAGCCAGACGGCAAACACTGAAGCTTTCTTT.

The V call is TRBV30, the J call TRBJ2-5; perhaps TRBD1 as D (5 bases). Germline V gene lookup returns CDR1 GTSNPN and CDR2 SVGIG (reference sequence). CDR3 length: 13 residues. V was trimmed by 2 bases and J by 4 bases, leaving 11 bases between them. Written as DNA, the CDR3 is TGTGCCTGGAGTTGGGAACAGGCAGAGACCCAGTACTTC. It codes for CAWSWEQAETQYF.